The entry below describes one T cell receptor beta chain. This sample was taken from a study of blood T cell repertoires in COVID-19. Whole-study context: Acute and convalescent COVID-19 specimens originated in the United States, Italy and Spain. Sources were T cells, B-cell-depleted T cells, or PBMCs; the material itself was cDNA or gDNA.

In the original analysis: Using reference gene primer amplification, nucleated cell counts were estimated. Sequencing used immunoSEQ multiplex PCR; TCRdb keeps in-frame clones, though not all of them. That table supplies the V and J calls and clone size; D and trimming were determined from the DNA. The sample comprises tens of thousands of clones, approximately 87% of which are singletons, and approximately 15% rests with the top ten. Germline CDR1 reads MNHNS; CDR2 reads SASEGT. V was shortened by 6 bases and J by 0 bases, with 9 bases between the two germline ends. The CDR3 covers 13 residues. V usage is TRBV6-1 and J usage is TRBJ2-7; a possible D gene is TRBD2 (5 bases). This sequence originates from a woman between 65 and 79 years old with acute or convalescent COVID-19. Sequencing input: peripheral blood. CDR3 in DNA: TGTGCCAGCAGCCGAGACTACTCCTACGAGCAGTACGTC. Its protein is CASSRDYSYEQYV.